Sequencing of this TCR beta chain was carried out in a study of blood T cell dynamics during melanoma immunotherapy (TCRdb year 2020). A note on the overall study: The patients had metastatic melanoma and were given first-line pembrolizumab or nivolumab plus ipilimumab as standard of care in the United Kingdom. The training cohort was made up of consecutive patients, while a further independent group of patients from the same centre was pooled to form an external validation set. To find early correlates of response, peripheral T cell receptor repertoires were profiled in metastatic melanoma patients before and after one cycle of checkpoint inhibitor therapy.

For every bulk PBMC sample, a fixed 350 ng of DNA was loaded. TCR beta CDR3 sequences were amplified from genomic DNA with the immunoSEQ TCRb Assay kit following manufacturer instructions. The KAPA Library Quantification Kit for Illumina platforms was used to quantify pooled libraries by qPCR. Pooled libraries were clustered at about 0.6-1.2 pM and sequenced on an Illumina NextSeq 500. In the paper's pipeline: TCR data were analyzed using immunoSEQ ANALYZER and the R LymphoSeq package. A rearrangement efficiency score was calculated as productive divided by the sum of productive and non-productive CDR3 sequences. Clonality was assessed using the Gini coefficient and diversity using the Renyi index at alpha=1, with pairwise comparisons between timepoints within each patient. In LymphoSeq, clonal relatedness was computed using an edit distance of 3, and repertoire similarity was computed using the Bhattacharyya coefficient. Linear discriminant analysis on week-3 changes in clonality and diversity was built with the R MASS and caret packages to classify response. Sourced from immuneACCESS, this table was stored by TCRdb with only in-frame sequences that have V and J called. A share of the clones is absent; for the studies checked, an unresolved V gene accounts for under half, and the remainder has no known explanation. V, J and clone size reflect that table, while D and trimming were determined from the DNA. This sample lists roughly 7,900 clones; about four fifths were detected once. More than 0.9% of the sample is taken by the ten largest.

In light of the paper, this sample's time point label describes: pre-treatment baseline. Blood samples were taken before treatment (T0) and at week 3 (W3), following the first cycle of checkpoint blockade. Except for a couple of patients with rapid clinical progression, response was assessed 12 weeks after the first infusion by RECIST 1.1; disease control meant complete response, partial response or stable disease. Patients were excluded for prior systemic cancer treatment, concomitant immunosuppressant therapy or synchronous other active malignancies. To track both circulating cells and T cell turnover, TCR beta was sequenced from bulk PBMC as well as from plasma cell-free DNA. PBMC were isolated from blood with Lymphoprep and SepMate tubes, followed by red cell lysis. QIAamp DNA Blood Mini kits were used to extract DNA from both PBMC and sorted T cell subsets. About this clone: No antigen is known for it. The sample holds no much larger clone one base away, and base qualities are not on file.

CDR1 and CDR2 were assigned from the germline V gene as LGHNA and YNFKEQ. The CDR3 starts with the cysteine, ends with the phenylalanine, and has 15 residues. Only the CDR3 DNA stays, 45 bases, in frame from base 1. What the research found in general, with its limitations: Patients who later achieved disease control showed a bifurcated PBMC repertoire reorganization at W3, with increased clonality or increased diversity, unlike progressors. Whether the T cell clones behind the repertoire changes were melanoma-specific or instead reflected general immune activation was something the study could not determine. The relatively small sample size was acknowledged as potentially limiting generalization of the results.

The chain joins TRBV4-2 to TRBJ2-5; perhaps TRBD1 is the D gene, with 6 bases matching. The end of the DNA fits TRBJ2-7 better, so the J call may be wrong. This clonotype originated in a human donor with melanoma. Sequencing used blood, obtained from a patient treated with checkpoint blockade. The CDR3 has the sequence CASSQQKTGTYEQYF. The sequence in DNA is TGTGCCAGCAGCCAACAAAAGACAGGAACCTACGAGCAGTACTTC.